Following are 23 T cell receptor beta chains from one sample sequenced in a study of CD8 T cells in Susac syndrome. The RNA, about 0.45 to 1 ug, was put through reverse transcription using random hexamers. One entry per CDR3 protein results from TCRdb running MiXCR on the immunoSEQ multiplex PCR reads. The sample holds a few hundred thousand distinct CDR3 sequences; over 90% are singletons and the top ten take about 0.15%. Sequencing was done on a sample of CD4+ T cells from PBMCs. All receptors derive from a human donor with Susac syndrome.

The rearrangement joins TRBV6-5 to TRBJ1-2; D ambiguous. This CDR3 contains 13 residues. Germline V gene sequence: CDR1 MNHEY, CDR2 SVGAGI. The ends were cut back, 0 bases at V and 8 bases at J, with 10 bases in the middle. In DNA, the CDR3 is TGTGCCAGCAGTTACTCCAAGGGTGGCGGCTACACCTTC. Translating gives CASSYSKGGGYTF.

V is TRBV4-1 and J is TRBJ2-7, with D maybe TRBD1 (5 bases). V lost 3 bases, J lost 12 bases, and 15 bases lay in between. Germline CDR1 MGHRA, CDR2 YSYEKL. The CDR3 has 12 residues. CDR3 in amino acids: CASSHPHQGSYF. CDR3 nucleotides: TGCGCCAGCAGCCACCCTCACCAGGGTTCGTACTTC.

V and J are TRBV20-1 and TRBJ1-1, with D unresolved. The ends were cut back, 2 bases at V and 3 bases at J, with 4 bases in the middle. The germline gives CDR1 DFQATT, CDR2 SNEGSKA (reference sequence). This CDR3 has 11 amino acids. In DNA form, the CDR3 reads TGCAGTGCTAGACAGGACACTGAAGCTTTCTTT. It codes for CSARQDTEAFF.

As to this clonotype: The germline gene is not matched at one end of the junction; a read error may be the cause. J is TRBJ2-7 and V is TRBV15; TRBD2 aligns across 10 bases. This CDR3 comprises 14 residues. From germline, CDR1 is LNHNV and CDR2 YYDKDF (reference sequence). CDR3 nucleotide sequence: TGTGCCACCAAGAGAGCGGGGGGGGACTACGAACAGTACTTC. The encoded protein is CATKRAGGDYEQYF.

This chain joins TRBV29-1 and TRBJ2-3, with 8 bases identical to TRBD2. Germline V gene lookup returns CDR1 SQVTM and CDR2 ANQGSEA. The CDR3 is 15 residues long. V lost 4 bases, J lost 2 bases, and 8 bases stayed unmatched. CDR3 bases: TGCAGCGTTGGTGCATTAGCGGGGTCCACAGATACGCAGTATTTT. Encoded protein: CSVGALAGSTDTQYF.

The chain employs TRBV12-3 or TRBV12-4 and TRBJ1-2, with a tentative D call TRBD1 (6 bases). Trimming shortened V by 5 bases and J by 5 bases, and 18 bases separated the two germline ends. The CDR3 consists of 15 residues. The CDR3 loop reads CASSPRRTAAYGYTF. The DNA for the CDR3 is TGTGCCAGCAGTCCCCGTAGGACAGCCGCATATGGCTACACCTTC.

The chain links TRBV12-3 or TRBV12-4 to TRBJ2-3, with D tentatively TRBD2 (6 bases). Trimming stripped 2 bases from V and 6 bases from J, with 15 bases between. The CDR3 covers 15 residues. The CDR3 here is CASSLMASGRDTQYF. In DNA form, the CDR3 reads TGTGCCAGCAGTTTAATGGCTTCTGGGAGGGATACGCAGTATTTT.

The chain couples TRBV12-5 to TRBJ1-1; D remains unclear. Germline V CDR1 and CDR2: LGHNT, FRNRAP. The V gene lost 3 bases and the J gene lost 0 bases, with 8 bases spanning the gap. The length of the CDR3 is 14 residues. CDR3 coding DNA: TGTGCTAGTGGTTTACCCACTATGAACACTGAAGCTTTCTTT. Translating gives CASGLPTMNTEAFF.

As DNA, the CDR3 is TGTGCCAGCAGTCGAGGGGGGCCGAACACTGAAGCTTTCTTT. Translated, it gives CASSRGGPNTEAFF. This sequence joins TRBV6-2 or TRBV6-3 and TRBJ1-1; tentative D call: TRBD1 (6 bases). The germline gives CDR1 MNHEY, CDR2 SVGEGT. The CDR3 runs to 14 residues. V lost 5 bases and J 1 base, leaving 11 bases between the germline ends.

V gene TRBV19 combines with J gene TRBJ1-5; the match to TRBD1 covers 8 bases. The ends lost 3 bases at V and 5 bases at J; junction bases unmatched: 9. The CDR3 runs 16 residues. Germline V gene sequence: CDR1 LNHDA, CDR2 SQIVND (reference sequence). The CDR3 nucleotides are TGTGCCAGTAGTATGCCTGGCGGGACAGGCTATCAGCCCCAGCATTTT. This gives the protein CASSMPGGTGYQPQHF.

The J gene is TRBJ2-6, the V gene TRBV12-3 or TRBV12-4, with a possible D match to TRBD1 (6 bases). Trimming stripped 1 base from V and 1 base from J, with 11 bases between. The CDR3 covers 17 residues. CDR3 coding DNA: TGTGCCAGCAGTTTAGGGGGACATCTTTCTGGGGCCAACGTCCTGACTTTC. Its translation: CASSLGGHLSGANVLTF.

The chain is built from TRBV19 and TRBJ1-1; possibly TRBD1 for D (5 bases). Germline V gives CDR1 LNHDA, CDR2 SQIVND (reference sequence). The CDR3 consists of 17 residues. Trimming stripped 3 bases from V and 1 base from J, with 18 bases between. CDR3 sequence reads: CASSMSGQGSGNTEAFF. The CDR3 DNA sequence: TGTGCCAGTAGTATGAGCGGACAAGGATCGGGGAACACTGAAGCTTTCTTT.

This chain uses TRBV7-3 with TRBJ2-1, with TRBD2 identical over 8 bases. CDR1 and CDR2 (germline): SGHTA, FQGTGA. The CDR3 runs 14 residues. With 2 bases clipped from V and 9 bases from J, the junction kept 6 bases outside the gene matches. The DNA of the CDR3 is TGTGCCAGCAGCTTAGGGCGGGGGGAGGTTGAGCAGTTCTTC. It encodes CASSLGRGEVEQFF.

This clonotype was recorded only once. The CDR3 reads CASSLQGQGGYTF. DNA for the CDR3: TGTGCCAGCAGCCTACAAGGACAGGGTGGCTACACCTTC. V usage is TRBV11-2 and J usage is TRBJ1-2, with 8 bases identical to TRBD1. The trim removed 5 bases at V and 7 bases at J, leaving 6 bases unmatched. The CDR3 covers 13 residues. From germline, CDR1 is SGHAT and CDR2 FQNNGV.

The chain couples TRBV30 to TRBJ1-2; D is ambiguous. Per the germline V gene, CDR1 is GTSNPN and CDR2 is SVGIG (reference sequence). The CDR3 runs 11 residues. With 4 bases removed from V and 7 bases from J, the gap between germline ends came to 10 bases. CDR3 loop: CAWNRVPGYTF. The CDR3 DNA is TGTGCCTGGAACCGGGTTCCTGGCTACACCTTC.

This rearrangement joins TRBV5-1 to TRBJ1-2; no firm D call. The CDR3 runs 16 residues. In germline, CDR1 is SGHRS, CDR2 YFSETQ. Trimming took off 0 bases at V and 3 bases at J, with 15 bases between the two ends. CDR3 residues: CASSLARSPGDYGYTF. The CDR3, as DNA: TGCGCCAGCAGCTTGGCCAGGTCACCCGGGGACTATGGCTACACCTTC.

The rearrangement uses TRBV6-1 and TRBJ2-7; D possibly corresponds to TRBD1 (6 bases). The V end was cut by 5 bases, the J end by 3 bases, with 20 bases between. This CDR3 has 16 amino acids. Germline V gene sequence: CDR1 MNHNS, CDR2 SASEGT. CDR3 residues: CASSTLTGKQGYEQYF. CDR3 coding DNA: TGTGCCAGCAGTACGCTTACAGGGAAACAAGGCTACGAGCAGTACTTC.

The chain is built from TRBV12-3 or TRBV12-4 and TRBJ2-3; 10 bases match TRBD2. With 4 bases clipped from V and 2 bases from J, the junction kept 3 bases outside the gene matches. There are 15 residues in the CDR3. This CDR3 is CASSYSGGPTDTQYF. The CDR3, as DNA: TGTGCCAGCAGTTATAGCGGGGGGCCCACAGATACGCAGTATTTT.

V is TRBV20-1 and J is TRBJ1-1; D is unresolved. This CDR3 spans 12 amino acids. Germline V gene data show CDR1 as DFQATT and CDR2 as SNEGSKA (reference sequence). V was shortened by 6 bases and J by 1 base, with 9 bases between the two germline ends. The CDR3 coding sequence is TGCAGTGCCACAAGAGAGAACACTGAAGCTTTCTTT. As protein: CSATRENTEAFF.

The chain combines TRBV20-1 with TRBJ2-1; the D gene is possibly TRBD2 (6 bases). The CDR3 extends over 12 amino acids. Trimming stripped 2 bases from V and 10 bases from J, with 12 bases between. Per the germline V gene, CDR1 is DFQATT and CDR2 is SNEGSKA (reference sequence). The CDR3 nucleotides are TGCAGTGCTAGATCTAGCGCTCGGGAGCAGTTCTTC. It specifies CSARSSAREQFF.

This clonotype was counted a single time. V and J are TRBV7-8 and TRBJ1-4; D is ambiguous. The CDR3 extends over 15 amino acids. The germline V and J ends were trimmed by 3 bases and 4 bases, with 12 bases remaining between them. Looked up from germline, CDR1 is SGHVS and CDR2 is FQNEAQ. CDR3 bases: TGTGCCAGCAGCTTGGCGGGGAACATTAATGAAAAACTGTTTTTT. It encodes CASSLAGNINEKLFF.

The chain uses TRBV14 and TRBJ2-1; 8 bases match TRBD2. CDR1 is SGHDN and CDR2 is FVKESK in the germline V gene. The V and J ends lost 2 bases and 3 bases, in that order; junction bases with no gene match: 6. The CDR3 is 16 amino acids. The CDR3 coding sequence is TGTGCCAGCAGCCAACGGACTAGCCAGGGCTACAATGAGCAGTTCTTC. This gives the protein CASSQRTSQGYNEQFF.

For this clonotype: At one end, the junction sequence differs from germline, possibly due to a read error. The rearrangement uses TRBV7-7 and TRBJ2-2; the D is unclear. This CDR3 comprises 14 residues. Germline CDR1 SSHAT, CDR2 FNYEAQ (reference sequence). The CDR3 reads CASSSGSNTGELFF. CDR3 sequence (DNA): TGTGCTAGCAGCTCAGGATCAAACACCGGGGAGCTGTTTTTT.